This T cell receptor beta chain was documented in a study of CD8 T cells in ankylosing spondylitis. Overall study results and limits: Prior work had noted some motif variants in reactive arthritis blood and synovial fluid. For ankylosing spondylitis blood, a TCR beta motif of under 10 highly homologous variants appeared characteristic.

The CDR3 has 14 amino acids. V lost 5 bases, J lost 6 bases, and 14 bases lay in between. MiXCR, applied by TCRdb to the 5' RACE reads, yields one record per CDR3 protein. Here the sample spans more than 400,000 distinct CDR3 sequences, about 5.7% being singletons. On this clonotype: The antigen is unknown.

The rearrangement joins TRBV12-3 or TRBV12-4 to TRBJ2-1; D could derive from TRBD1 or TRBD2 (7 bases each). The specimen sequenced was blood, either unsorted or a sorted T cell fraction (not recorded which). The receptor was isolated from a male donor with ankylosing spondylitis. The CDR3 nucleotides read TGTGCCAGCAGTCTGACAGGGAGGGCCAATGAGCAGTTCTTC. Translation gives CASSLTGRANEQFF.